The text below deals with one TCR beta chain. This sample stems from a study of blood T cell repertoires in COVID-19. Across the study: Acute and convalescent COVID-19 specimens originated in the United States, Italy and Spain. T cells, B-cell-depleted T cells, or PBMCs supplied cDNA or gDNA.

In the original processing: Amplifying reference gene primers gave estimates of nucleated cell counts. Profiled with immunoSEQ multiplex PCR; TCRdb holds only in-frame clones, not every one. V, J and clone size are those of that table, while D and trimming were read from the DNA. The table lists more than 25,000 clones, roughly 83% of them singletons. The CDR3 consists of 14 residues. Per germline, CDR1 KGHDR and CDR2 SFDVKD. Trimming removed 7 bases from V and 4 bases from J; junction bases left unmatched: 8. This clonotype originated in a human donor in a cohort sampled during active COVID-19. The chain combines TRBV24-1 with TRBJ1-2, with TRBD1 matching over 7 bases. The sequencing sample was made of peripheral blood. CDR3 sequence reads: CATREDRTPYGYTF. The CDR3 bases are TGTGCCACCAGAGAGGACAGGACCCCCTATGGCTACACCTTC.